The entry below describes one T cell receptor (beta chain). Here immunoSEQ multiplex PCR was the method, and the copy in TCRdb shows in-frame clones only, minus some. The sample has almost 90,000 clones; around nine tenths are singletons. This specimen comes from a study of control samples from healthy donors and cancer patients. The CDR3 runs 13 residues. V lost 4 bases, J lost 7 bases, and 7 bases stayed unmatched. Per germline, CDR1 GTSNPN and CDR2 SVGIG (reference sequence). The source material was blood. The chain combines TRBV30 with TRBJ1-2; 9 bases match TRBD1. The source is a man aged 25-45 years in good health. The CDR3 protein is CAWILDRGGGYTF. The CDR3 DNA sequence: TGTGCCTGGATCCTGGACAGGGGCGGTGGCTACACCTTC.